This TCR beta chain is drawn from a study of CD8 T cells in ankylosing spondylitis. This clonotype was found a few times. One junction end does not reproduce the germline sequence, and a read error may be involved. Germline loops: CDR1 SGHDT, CDR2 YYEEEE. The CDR3 is 15 amino acids. Researchers built TCR beta libraries using quantitative 5'-RACE with molecular barcodes. One entry per CDR3 protein, called by TCRdb with MiXCR from the 5' RACE reads. The sample records some 130,000 distinct CDR3 sequences, about 8% being singletons. The sample consisted of synovial fluid, either unsorted or a sorted T cell fraction (not recorded which). The V gene is TRBV5-6, the J gene TRBJ1-5, with unresolved D. The TCR sequence derives from a male donor with ankylosing spondylitis. The CDR3 bases are TGTGCCAGCAGCTTGGGTCCGTCGAATAACCAGCACCAGCATTTT. This encodes CASSLGPSNNQHQHF.